A single sample is the source of the 32 T cell receptor beta chains below, sequenced in a study of lymphopenia after photon versus proton radiotherapy. The assay was immunoSEQ multiplex PCR, and TCRdb's table has in-frame clones only and misses some. The sample lists more than 80,000 clones, about four fifths occurring once. Sequencing used peripheral blood, obtained from a patient treated with proton-based radiotherapy. Receptors were obtained from a man aged 60 to 75 with pancreatic cancer.

The chain combines TRBV28 with TRBJ2-1; D is undetermined. V was clipped by 5 bases and J by 4 bases, with 18 bases between them. The CDR3 contains 16 residues. Per germline, CDR1 MDHEN and CDR2 SYDVKM. The CDR3 loop reads CASSPLGVQRYNEQFF. The CDR3 DNA reads TGTGCCAGCAGTCCCCTAGGCGTGCAGAGATACAATGAGCAGTTCTTC. Based on the CDR3 plus reference TRBV28 and TRBJ2-1, the full variable domain is DVKVTQSSRYLVKRTGEKVFLECVQDMDHENMFWYRQDPGLGLRLIYFSYDVKMKEKGDIPEGYSVSREKKERFSLILESASTNQTSMYLCASSPLGVQRYNEQFFGPGTRLTVL.

The V and J genes are TRBV5-1 and TRBJ2-5; 8 bases line up with TRBD2. Trimming removed 4 bases from V and 2 bases from J; junction bases left unmatched: 4. Germline V gene lookup returns CDR1 SGHRS and CDR2 YFSETQ. This CDR3 has 14 amino acids. The CDR3 here is CASSPGGNQETQYF. The CDR3 region has the DNA TGCGCCAGCAGCCCGGGGGGGAATCAAGAGACCCAGTACTTC.

The genes are TRBV7-9 and TRBJ1-4; no clear D gene. The CDR3 is made up of 14 amino acids. Per germline, CDR1 SEHNR and CDR2 FQNEAQ (reference sequence). Trimming removed 6 bases at V and 7 bases at J, with 15 bases between. The CDR3 region has the DNA TGTGCCAGCAGTGCCCGGGTGGGTGGTGAAAAACTGTTTTTT. Protein: CASSARVGGEKLFF.

This chain joins TRBV2 and TRBJ1-4, with a tentative D call TRBD1 (5 bases). V lost 4 bases, J lost 4 bases, and 10 bases lay in between. The V gene's germline CDR1 is SNHLY and CDR2 FYNNEI. CDR3 length: 14 amino acids. CDR3 nucleotides: TGTGCCAGCAGTGTCGGGGGTTTTAATGAAAAACTGTTTTTT. Encoded protein: CASSVGGFNEKLFF.

J is TRBJ2-1 and V is TRBV19; 8 bases map to TRBD2. Germline CDR1 LNHDA, CDR2 SQIVND (reference sequence). J was trimmed by 8 bases and V by 1 base; bases with no gene match: 4. The CDR3 runs 14 residues. The CDR3 nucleotides read TGTGCCAGTAGTATAGGGGGACTAGAAGATGAGCAGTTCTTC. This sequence encodes CASSIGGLEDEQFF.

The chain is built from TRBV5-1 and TRBJ2-5; D may match TRBD1 or TRBD2 (7 bases each). Germline V gene sequence: CDR1 SGHRS, CDR2 YFSETQ. Trimming shortened V by 4 bases and J by 1 base, and 11 bases separated the two germline ends. The CDR3 is 14 amino acids. The CDR3 sequence: CASSRGDSQETQYF. CDR3 in DNA: TGCGCCAGCAGCCGGGGGGACAGCCAAGAGACCCAGTACTTC.

This clone has a handful of counts. The rearrangement joins TRBV4-1 to TRBJ2-7; D unclear. The CDR3 spans 13 residues. The V gene lost 0 bases and the J gene lost 3 bases, with 6 bases spanning the gap. Looked up from germline, CDR1 is MGHRA and CDR2 is YSYEKL. CDR3 protein: CASSQDGGYEQYF. CDR3 bases: TGCGCCAGCAGCCAAGATGGCGGCTACGAGCAGTACTTC.

This clone was seen a single time. The gene calls are TRBV7-9 and TRBJ1-6; D is unresolved. The germline CDR1 and CDR2 sequences are SEHNR and FQNEAQ (reference sequence). The CDR3 contains 16 residues. The V gene lost 3 bases and the J gene lost 7 bases, with 16 bases spanning the gap. CDR3 DNA: TGTGCCAGCAGCTTTTGGGTTGGGAGCAACAATTCACCCCTCCACTTT. Its translation is CASSFWVGSNNSPLHF.

V and J are TRBV6-5 and TRBJ1-2; D gene ambiguous. The CDR3 spans 15 residues. Trimming removed 6 bases at V and 4 bases at J, with 18 bases between. CDR1 is MNHEY and CDR2 is SVGAGI in the germline V gene. Here the CDR3 DNA reads TGTGCCAGCAGCCCTATCGAAACAGTCCCCTATGGCTACACCTTC. Translated: CASSPIETVPYGYTF.

This clone was found once. The rearrangement joins TRBV10-2 to TRBJ1-5; no definite D call. The CDR3 spans 15 residues. Trimming left V 6 bases short and J 6 bases short, with 18 bases between. Germline CDR1 reads WSHSY; CDR2 reads SAAADI. The CDR3 sequence is CASRPDGSLSQPQHF. CDR3 DNA sequence: TGCGCCAGCAGGCCGGACGGTTCGCTGTCTCAGCCCCAGCATTTT.

This clone was detected once. The genes are TRBV5-1 and TRBJ2-6; 7 bases match TRBD1. The CDR3 extends over 19 amino acids. V lost 2 bases to trimming and J lost 2 bases; unmatched junction nucleotides: 13. Germline V gene lookup returns CDR1 SGHRS and CDR2 YFSETQ. The CDR3 nucleotides are TGCGCCAGCAGCTTATCGACGACAGGGAGTGGGGCTGGGGCCAACGTCCTGACTTTC. Translated: CASSLSTTGSGAGANVLTF.

Concerning this clone itself: A junction end diverges from the germline sequence, so it may reflect a read error. The rearrangement joins TRBV6-1 to TRBJ2-7; TRBD2 matches 7 bases. The CDR3 is 14 residues long. The germline V gene has CDR1 MNHNS and CDR2 SASEGT. CDR3 loop: CASREDGGGYEQYF. The CDR3 DNA sequence: TGTGCCAGCAGGGAAGATGGGGGGGGCTACGAGCAGTACTTC.

This clone was observed a few times. The genes are TRBV30 and TRBJ2-7; no clear D gene. Germline lookup yields CDR1 GTSNPN and CDR2 SVGIG (reference sequence). This CDR3 is built from 12 residues. With 1 base removed from V and 3 bases from J, the gap between germline ends came to 7 bases. CDR3 region: CAWSGINYEQYF. Here the CDR3 DNA reads TGTGCCTGGAGTGGGATAAACTACGAGCAGTACTTC.

The J gene is TRBJ1-4, the V gene TRBV27, with D uncertain. The ends were cut back, 2 bases at V and 3 bases at J, with 10 bases in the middle. Germline assignment: CDR1 MNHEY and CDR2 SMNVEV (reference sequence). CDR3 length: 15 residues. CDR3 sequence reads: CASSLLGVANEKLFF. The CDR3 DNA sequence: TGTGCCAGCAGTTTACTGGGAGTGGCTAATGAAAAACTGTTTTTT.

As for this clone: The same CDR3 is also encoded by other DNA sequences in this sample. J is TRBJ2-7 and V is TRBV13; a possible D gene is TRBD2 (5 bases). Between the trimmed V and J ends, which lost 9 bases and 1 base, there was a span of 28 bases. CDR3 length: 18 amino acids. The germline CDR1 and CDR2 sequences are PRHDT and FYEKMQ (reference sequence). The CDR3 DNA sequence: TGTGCCAGTAGCCTTCTTGACCGCAGCGGCTCCCAATCCTACGAGCAGTACTTC. Translation: CASSLLDRSGSQSYEQYF.

The rearrangement links TRBV19 to TRBJ2-7; D may be TRBD2 (6 bases). V lost 6 bases to trimming and J lost 7 bases, with 19 bases between them. The germline V gene has CDR1 LNHDA and CDR2 SQIVND (reference sequence). The CDR3 spans 14 residues. The CDR3 coding sequence is TGTGCCAGTAGCTCCCGGGGGATCCCCGGGGAGCAGTACTTC. Protein product: CASSSRGIPGEQYF.

This clone was observed a few times. This chain uses TRBV19 with TRBJ1-2, with 7 positions matching TRBD1. Germline V gene sequence: CDR1 LNHDA, CDR2 SQIVND (reference sequence). V was clipped by 4 bases and J by 6 bases; unmatched bases: 5. The CDR3 contains 13 residues. The CDR3 region is CASSNDRAHGYTF. CDR3 DNA: TGTGCCAGTAGTAACGACAGGGCCCATGGCTACACCTTC.

This clone was seen only once. Other DNA sequences within the sample encode an identical CDR3. The CDR3 here is CASSLAGSSYEQYF. The CDR3 DNA follows: TGCGCCAGCAGCTTGGCCGGGAGCTCCTACGAGCAGTACTTC. This chain uses TRBV5-1 with TRBJ2-7, with TRBD2 as a possible D gene (6 bases). CDR3 size: 14 residues. CDR1 SGHRS and CDR2 YFSETQ come from the germline V gene. V was clipped by 0 bases and J by 0 bases, with 7 bases between them.

This chain connects TRBV11-3 to TRBJ2-7; 7 bases match TRBD1. With 4 bases clipped from V and 2 bases from J, the junction kept 5 bases outside the gene matches. Germline V gene lookup returns CDR1 SGHNT and CDR2 YENEEA. This CDR3 has 14 residues. This CDR3 reads CASSSGQTPYEQYF. The CDR3 DNA reads as TGTGCCAGCAGCTCGGGACAGACTCCCTACGAGCAGTACTTC.

The rearrangement joins TRBV5-4 to TRBJ2-5, with 7 bases lining up with TRBD1. Looked up from germline, CDR1 is SGHNT and CDR2 is YYREEE (reference sequence). This CDR3 has 13 residues. V lost 4 bases and J lost 4; bases outside the gene matches: 4. The CDR3 sequence is CASSGGQSETQYF. DNA of the CDR3: TGTGCCAGCAGCGGGGGACAGTCAGAGACCCAGTACTTC. Combining the CDR3 with reference TRBV5-4 and TRBJ2-5 gives the whole variable domain ETGVTQSPTHLIKTRGQQVTLRCSSQSGHNTVSWYQQALGQGPQFIFQYYREEENGRGNFPPRFSGLQFPNYSSELNVNALELDDSALYLCASSGGQSETQYFGPGTRLLVL.

V is TRBV28 and J is TRBJ2-5, with 7 positions matching TRBD1. The germline CDR1 and CDR2 sequences are MDHEN and SYDVKM. The J segment lost 4 bases and the V segment lost 10 bases, leaving 12 bases of the junction unmatched. The CDR3 is made up of 14 amino acids. DNA of the CDR3: TGTGCCACCGACGACAGGGTTGGGAGAGAGACCCAGTACTTC. Translating it yields CATDDRVGRETQYF.

The rearrangement uses TRBV6-1 and TRBJ2-2, with 11 nucleotides matching TRBD1. Germline CDR1 reads MNHNS; CDR2 reads SASEGT. Germline trimming cut 4 bases from V and 5 bases from J; bases unmatched to any gene: 9. The CDR3 loop spans 17 amino acids. CDR3 sequence (DNA): TGTGCCAGCAGTGGCTGGGACAGGGGGAGGAGAACCGGGGAGCTGTTTTTT. It specifies CASSGWDRGRRTGELFF.

The chain is built from TRBV5-5 and TRBJ2-1, with 7 bases matching TRBD1. Per germline, CDR1 SGHKS and CDR2 YYEKEE (reference sequence). Germline trimming cut 5 bases from V and 6 bases from J; bases unmatched to any gene: 5. This CDR3 comprises 13 residues. The CDR3 is CASSRTGPNEQFF. Here the CDR3 DNA reads TGTGCCAGCAGTCGGACAGGACCCAATGAGCAGTTCTTC.

The rearrangement joins TRBV5-4 to TRBJ2-2, with 8 bases fitting TRBD1. CDR1 and CDR2 from the germline V gene are SGHNT and YYREEE (reference sequence). The junction had 2 bases not matched to a gene; V was cut back by 1 base and J by 0 bases. The CDR3 consists of 16 residues. The CDR3 DNA sequence: TGTGCCAGCAGCTTGCCGGGACAGGCGAACACCGGGGAGCTGTTTTTT. Translated: CASSLPGQANTGELFF.

The V call is TRBV4-3, the J call TRBJ2-6, with D uncertain. Per germline, CDR1 LGHNA and CDR2 YSLEER. CDR3 size: 15 residues. V was pared by 0 bases and J by 2 bases, with 5 bases between. The CDR3 loop is CASSQDSTGANVLTF. In DNA form, the CDR3 reads TGCGCCAGCAGCCAAGACTCCACTGGGGCCAACGTCCTGACTTTC.

The chain recombines TRBV9 with TRBJ2-2, with 7 bases fitting TRBD2. The CDR3 length is 16 residues. V trimming: 0 bases; J trimming: 1 base; junction bases outside the gene matches: 3. Looked up from germline, CDR1 is SGDLS and CDR2 is YYNGEE. CDR3 sequence reads: CASSVDASGNTGELFF. The DNA for the CDR3 is TGTGCCAGCAGCGTAGATGCTAGCGGGAACACCGGGGAGCTGTTTTTT. Looking up the rest from reference TRBV9 and TRBJ2-2 gives the full variable domain: DSGVTQTPKHLITATGQRVTLRCSPRSGDLSVYWYQQSLDQGLQFLIQYYNGEERAKGNILERFSAQQFPDLHSELNLSSLELGDSALYFCASSVDASGNTGELFFGEGSRLTVL.

The table lists this clone with a count of one. The J gene is TRBJ2-7, the V gene TRBV9; 11 bases map to TRBD2. The CDR3 is 14 amino acids. From germline, CDR1 is SGDLS and CDR2 YYNGEE. With 4 bases clipped from V and 9 bases from J, the junction kept 9 bases outside the gene matches. CDR3 nucleotides: TGTGCCAGCAGCCATGGGACTAGCGGAGTCGGGCAGTACTTC. It yields the protein CASSHGTSGVGQYF.

V is TRBV19 and J is TRBJ2-2; D unclear. Per the germline V gene, CDR1 is LNHDA and CDR2 is SQIVND (reference sequence). V was clipped by 6 bases and J by 1 base, with 3 bases between them. The CDR3 runs to 12 residues. CDR3 DNA sequence: TGTGCCAGTAGGGGGAACACCGGGGAGCTGTTTTTT. Amino acid sequence: CASRGNTGELFF. Combining the CDR3 with reference TRBV19 and TRBJ2-2 gives the whole variable domain DGGITQSPKYLFRKEGQNVTLSCEQNLNHDAMYWYRQDPGQGLRLIYYSQIVNDFQKGDIAEGYSVSREKKESFPLTVTSAQKNPTAFYLCASRGNTGELFFGEGSRLTVL.

The rearrangement joins TRBV25-1 to TRBJ2-3; 7 bases map to TRBD2. CDR3 size: 14 residues. Germline trimming cut 10 bases from V and 4 bases from J; bases unmatched to any gene: 11. The V gene's germline CDR1 is MGHDK and CDR2 SYGVNS. Written as DNA, the CDR3 is TGTGCCACCTCGCGGCTAGCGGCGGCAGATACGCAGTATTTT. Protein: CATSRLAAADTQYF.

The sample holds a few counts of this clone. The chain uses TRBV7-9 and TRBJ2-7; D is undetermined. Germline lookup yields CDR1 SEHNR and CDR2 FQNEAQ (reference sequence). V was pared by 1 base and J by 5 bases, with 3 bases between. The CDR3 has 11 amino acids. As DNA, the CDR3 is TGTGCCAGCAGCTTAGATCACGAGCAGTACTTC. This codes for CASSLDHEQYF. Based on the CDR3 plus reference TRBV7-9 and TRBJ2-7, the full variable domain is DTGVSQNPRHKITKRGQNVTFRCDPISEHNRLYWYRQTLGQGPEFLTYFQNEAQLEKSRLLSDRFSAERPKGSFSTLEIQRTEQGDSAMYLCASSLDHEQYFGPGTRLTVT.

The chain uses TRBV15 and TRBJ2-3; D remains unclear. Trimming took 0 bases from V and 0 from J, leaving 19 bases between them. The CDR3 contains 19 residues. In germline, CDR1 is LNHNV, CDR2 YYDKDF (reference sequence). The CDR3 nucleotides read TGTGCCACCAGCAGAGATCCCATGGGCACGTATTCTAGCACAGATACGCAGTATTTT. Translation: CATSRDPMGTYSSTDTQYF. Using reference TRBV15 and TRBJ2-3 for the parts outside the CDR3, the full variable domain is DAMVIQNPRYQVTQFGKPVTLSCSQTLNHNVMYWYQQKSSQAPKLLFHYYDKDFNNEADTPDNFQSRRPNTSFCFLDIRSPGLGDTAMYLCATSRDPMGTYSSTDTQYFGPGTRLTVL.

V is TRBV28 and J is TRBJ1-4, with TRBD1 identical over 8 bases. Trimming cost V 2 bases and J 8 bases; bases outside gene matches: 7. From germline, CDR1 is MDHEN and CDR2 SYDVKM. CDR3 size: 15 residues. CDR3 coding DNA: TGTGCCAGCAGTTTACGGGACAGGCGAGGGGAAAAACTGTTTTTT. It codes for CASSLRDRRGEKLFF.